The 27 T cell receptor beta chains below come from one sample, sequenced in a study of T-cell reconstitution after alpha-beta-depleted transplantation in children. The TCRbeta library incorporated unique molecular identifiers. From the PCR reads, TCRdb called clonotypes with MiXCR, one entry per CDR3 protein. The table includes about 580,000 distinct CDR3 sequences, 27% detected once. The sample here was PBMCs, taken before TCRalphabeta/CD19-depleted stem cell transplant. The receptors stem from a boy under three years old with Wiskott-Aldrich syndrome, due to receive a stem cell transplant.

In its sample, this clonotype was seen once. The gene calls are TRBV2 and TRBJ2-5; 10 nucleotides match TRBD2. CDR1 is SNHLY and CDR2 is FYNNEI in the germline V gene. The CDR3 extends over 14 amino acids. J was trimmed by 4 bases and V by 8 bases; bases with no gene match: 7. The CDR3 is CASSMIAGGETQYF. Written as DNA, the CDR3 is TGTGCCAGCTCGATGATAGCGGGAGGAGAGACCCAGTACTTC.

The chain joins TRBV20-1 to TRBJ1-2, with D unresolved. Looked up from germline, CDR1 is DFQATT and CDR2 is SNEGSKA (reference sequence). The V gene lost 3 bases and the J gene lost 3 bases, with 11 bases spanning the gap. This CDR3 comprises 13 residues. The CDR3 here is CSAREARDYGYTF. CDR3 nucleotides: TGCAGTGCTAGGGAGGCCCGAGACTATGGCTACACCTTC.

This clonotype was recorded a few times. The gene calls are TRBV4-2 and TRBJ1-5, with D possibly matching TRBD1 (5 bases). V lost 0 bases and J lost 1, with 10 bases in between. CDR3 size: 16 residues. Looked up from germline, CDR1 is LGHNA and CDR2 is YNFKEQ. CDR3 amino acids: CASSQDGAGSNQPQHF. The CDR3 region has the DNA TGTGCCAGCAGCCAAGATGGGGCGGGGAGCAATCAGCCCCAGCATTTT.

This chain links TRBV20-1 with TRBJ2-5; a possible D gene is TRBD2 (6 bases). Trimming removed 6 bases from V and 3 bases from J, with 11 bases in between. Germline V gives CDR1 DFQATT, CDR2 SNEGSKA (reference sequence). This CDR3 comprises 12 residues. The CDR3 here is CSARWGEETQYF. CDR3 DNA sequence: TGCAGTGCCAGATGGGGGGAAGAGACCCAGTACTTC.

J is TRBJ2-1 and V is TRBV5-1; 10 bases are a match to TRBD2. Trimming took 2 bases from V and 3 from J; bases not matched to a gene: 2. The CDR3 loop spans 15 amino acids. Per germline, CDR1 SGHRS and CDR2 YFSETQ. The CDR3 nucleotides are TGCGCCAGCAGCTTAGCGGGAGGGTACTACAATGAGCAGTTCTTC. Its protein product is CASSLAGGYYNEQFF.

This clonotype was seen at least ten times. This chain joins TRBV20-1 and TRBJ2-5; D might be TRBD1 (6 bases). The CDR3 length is 12 residues. The V end was cut by 2 bases, the J end by 5 bases, with 9 bases between. CDR1 DFQATT and CDR2 SNEGSKA come from the germline V gene (reference sequence). The CDR3 nucleotides read TGCAGTGCTAGACAGGGGCAGGAGACCCAGTACTTC. This translates into CSARQGQETQYF.

The J gene is TRBJ2-1, the V gene TRBV7-9; tentatively, D is TRBD2 (6 bases). This CDR3 has 17 residues. The germline V and J ends were trimmed by 3 bases and 8 bases, with 23 bases remaining between them. CDR1 is SEHNR, CDR2 FQNEAQ, per germline (reference sequence). DNA of the CDR3: TGTGCCAGCAGCTTCAGTCGATCTAGCGCATCATTGGATGAGCAGTTCTTC. It translates to CASSFSRSSASLDEQFF.

The chain employs TRBV10-3 and TRBJ1-3, with 7 positions matching TRBD1. Germline V gene data show CDR1 as ENHRY and CDR2 as SYGVKD. J gave up 8 bases and V 10 bases, and 11 bases lay outside the gene matches. The CDR3 covers 13 residues. CDR3 DNA sequence: TGTGCCACCCACAGGGGACAGCGGGACACCATATATTTT. It encodes CATHRGQRDTIYF.

J is TRBJ2-4 and V is TRBV5-1; D not certain. Germline V lookup: CDR1 SGHRS, CDR2 YFSETQ. Trimming cost V 3 bases and J 6 bases, with 19 bases left between them. CDR3 length: 16 amino acids. CDR3 sequence: CASSSHTETIGNIQYF. CDR3 bases: TGCGCCAGCAGCTCCCACACGGAGACAATTGGAAACATTCAGTACTTC.

The V and J genes are TRBV29-1 and TRBJ2-3, with a weak D call TRBD1 (6 bases). Germline V CDR1 and CDR2: SQVTM, ANQGSEA. The V end lost 4 bases, the J end lost 0 bases, and 11 bases lay between the germline ends. The CDR3 covers 14 residues. CDR3 nucleotides: TGCAGCGTTGTCCACAGGGCTAGCACAGATACGCAGTATTTT. Encoded protein: CSVVHRASTDTQYF.

This clonotype showed up just a few times. The chain carries TRBV14 and TRBJ1-2; D unclear. Trimming took 0 bases from V and 7 from J, leaving 9 bases between them. This CDR3 contains 13 residues. Germline CDR1 and CDR2: SGHDN and FVKESK. The CDR3 coding sequence is TGTGCCAGCAGCCAAGATCTTGACTTTGGCTACACCTTC. This sequence encodes CASSQDLDFGYTF.

The V call is TRBV5-1, the J call TRBJ2-7, with a possible D match to TRBD1 (6 bases). This CDR3 comprises 13 residues. Trimming removed 4 bases from V and 6 bases from J, with 14 bases in between. CDR1 and CDR2 (germline): SGHRS, YFSETQ. Here the CDR3 reads CASSPTRDTEQYF. CDR3 coding DNA: TGCGCCAGCAGCCCAACCCGGGACACCGAGCAGTACTTC.

This clonotype was found a few times. V usage is TRBV20-1 and J usage is TRBJ1-4; D is undetermined. Trimming pared 3 bases from V and 6 bases from J, leaving 8 bases between. Germline CDR1 DFQATT, CDR2 SNEGSKA (reference sequence). The CDR3 covers 12 residues. CDR3 protein: CSASPPDEKLFF. CDR3 DNA: TGCAGTGCTAGCCCGCCGGATGAAAAACTGTTTTTT.

The rearrangement joins TRBV12-3 or TRBV12-4 to TRBJ2-2, with D perhaps TRBD1 (6 bases). The CDR3 totals 14 residues. Deletions cut 4 bases from V and 3 bases from J, with 9 bases between. The DNA of the CDR3 is TGTGCCAGCAGTTCGGACAGTTACACCGGGGAGCTGTTTTTT. Translating gives CASSSDSYTGELFF.

This chain connects TRBV12-3 or TRBV12-4 to TRBJ2-1, with TRBD1 matching over 9 bases. This CDR3 spans 15 amino acids. V was clipped by 5 bases and J by 3 bases; unmatched bases: 5. The CDR3 is CASSLWDRDYNEQFF. CDR3 in DNA: TGTGCCAGCAGTCTGTGGGACAGGGACTACAATGAGCAGTTCTTC.

This clonotype was counted a few times. The chain links TRBV7-9 to TRBJ2-5, with D possibly TRBD1 on 5 matching bases. The CDR3 is 12 amino acids. CDR1 and CDR2 (germline): SEHNR, FQNEAQ (reference sequence). V was cut by 7 bases and J by 0 bases, with 6 bases left in between. CDR3 amino acids: CASTRDQETQYF. The DNA for the CDR3 is TGTGCCAGCACCAGGGACCAAGAGACCCAGTACTTC.

The chain carries TRBV10-3 and TRBJ1-6; 8 positions match TRBD1. Germline V gene sequence: CDR1 ENHRY, CDR2 SYGVKD. The length of the CDR3 is 14 residues. The V segment lost 5 bases and the J segment 8 bases; nucleotides outside the gene matches: 5. The CDR3 sequence is CAISLQGEDSPLHF. The CDR3 nucleotides are TGTGCCATCAGTTTACAGGGGGAGGATTCACCCCTCCACTTT.

The CDR3 sequence is CASRRDRGMTEAFF. CDR3 in DNA: TGTGCCAGCAGGCGGGACAGGGGTATGACTGAAGCTTTCTTT. This chain links TRBV4-2 with TRBJ1-1, with 10 bases fitting TRBD1. The CDR3 totals 14 residues. V lost 6 bases and J lost 5; bases outside the gene matches: 6. CDR1 is LGHNA and CDR2 is YNFKEQ in the germline V gene.

This sequence joins TRBV2 and TRBJ2-7; D unclear. Per the germline V gene, CDR1 is SNHLY and CDR2 is FYNNEI. The V end lost 6 bases, the J end lost 1 base, and 13 bases lay between the germline ends. This CDR3 region has 14 residues. The CDR3 nucleotides are TGTGCCAGCAGCGCAGGCCCGGGTTCCTACGAGCAGTACTTC. This codes for CASSAGPGSYEQYF.

This clonotype was counted only a few times. The V and J genes are TRBV5-1 and TRBJ2-4; D is possibly TRBD1 (5 bases). Germline-derived CDR1 and CDR2 are SGHRS and YFSETQ. The V gene lost 3 bases and the J gene lost 8 bases, with 15 bases spanning the gap. CDR3 length: 14 amino acids. This CDR3 reads CASSSYTGADIQYF. The CDR3 coding sequence is TGCGCCAGCAGCTCCTACACTGGGGCGGACATTCAGTACTTC.

The chain couples TRBV5-1 to TRBJ1-1; TRBD1 agrees at 10 bases. This CDR3 has 15 amino acids. V shed 0 bases and J 11 bases; nucleotides not matched to a gene: 10. Per germline, CDR1 SGHRS and CDR2 YFSETQ. The CDR3 here is CASSLEGTGAHIAFF. The CDR3 bases are TGCGCCAGCAGCTTGGAAGGGACAGGGGCGCATATCGCTTTCTTT.

This clonotype is a singleton in its sample. The chain has TRBV12-3 or TRBV12-4 and TRBJ2-7, with 10 bases matching TRBD2. J lost 2 bases, V lost 6 bases, and 4 bases had no gene match. The CDR3 runs to 14 residues. The CDR3 loop reads CASSYGTSAYEQYF. In nucleotides, the CDR3 is TGTGCCAGCAGCTACGGGACTAGCGCCTACGAGCAGTACTTC.

Only a few counts were recorded for this clonotype. V is TRBV21-1 and J is TRBJ1-5. TRBV21-1 is assigned pseudogene status. This CDR3 has 15 amino acids. The CDR3 region has the DNA TGTGCCAGCAGCAAAGAACTAGGGGCATGGCAGCCCCAGCATTTT. It yields the protein CASSKELGAWQPQHF.

The chain uses TRBV12-3 or TRBV12-4 and TRBJ1-4, with a tentative D call TRBD1 (6 bases). Trimming pared 6 bases from V and 5 bases from J, leaving 16 bases between. The CDR3 covers 15 residues. Written as DNA, the CDR3 is TGTGCCAGCAGCCGCCGGACAGCCATAAATGAAAAACTGTTTTTT. Its translation is CASSRRTAINEKLFF.

There are a few counts of this clonotype. The chain joins TRBV5-6 to TRBJ2-7; TRBD2 might be the D (5 bases). Germline-derived CDR1 and CDR2 are SGHDT and YYEEEE. The CDR3 runs to 15 residues. V lost 1 base, J lost 3 bases, and 14 bases lay in between. As DNA, the CDR3 is TGTGCCAGCAGCTTGCTGGACGGGAACCGCTACGAGCAGTACTTC. Amino acid sequence: CASSLLDGNRYEQYF. The variable domain in full, completed from reference TRBV5-6 and TRBJ2-7, reads DAGVTQSPTHLIKTRGQQVTLRCSPKSGHDTVSWYQQALGQGPQFIFQYYEEEERQRGNFPDRFSGHQFPNYSSELNVNALLLGDSALYLCASSLLDGNRYEQYFGPGTRLTVT.

V usage is TRBV5-1 and J usage is TRBJ2-1; D may be TRBD2 (5 bases). This CDR3 region has 15 residues. Germline lookup yields CDR1 SGHRS and CDR2 YFSETQ. With 0 bases removed from V and 6 bases from J, the gap between germline ends came to 13 bases. The chain's CDR3 is CASSLDSATPNEQFF. In nucleotides, the CDR3 is TGCGCCAGCAGCTTGGATAGCGCGACCCCCAATGAGCAGTTCTTC.

This clonotype turned up a few times. The chain recombines TRBV7-3 with TRBJ2-5; 8 bases align to TRBD1. The CDR3 totals 18 residues. V was pared by 2 bases and J by 2 bases, with 13 bases of the junction left unmatched. Germline CDR1 and CDR2: SGHTA and FQGTGA. CDR3 residues: CASSLSGGGRKGQETQYF. The CDR3 coding sequence is TGTGCCAGCAGCTTATCAGGGGGCGGACGAAAAGGGCAAGAGACCCAGTACTTC.